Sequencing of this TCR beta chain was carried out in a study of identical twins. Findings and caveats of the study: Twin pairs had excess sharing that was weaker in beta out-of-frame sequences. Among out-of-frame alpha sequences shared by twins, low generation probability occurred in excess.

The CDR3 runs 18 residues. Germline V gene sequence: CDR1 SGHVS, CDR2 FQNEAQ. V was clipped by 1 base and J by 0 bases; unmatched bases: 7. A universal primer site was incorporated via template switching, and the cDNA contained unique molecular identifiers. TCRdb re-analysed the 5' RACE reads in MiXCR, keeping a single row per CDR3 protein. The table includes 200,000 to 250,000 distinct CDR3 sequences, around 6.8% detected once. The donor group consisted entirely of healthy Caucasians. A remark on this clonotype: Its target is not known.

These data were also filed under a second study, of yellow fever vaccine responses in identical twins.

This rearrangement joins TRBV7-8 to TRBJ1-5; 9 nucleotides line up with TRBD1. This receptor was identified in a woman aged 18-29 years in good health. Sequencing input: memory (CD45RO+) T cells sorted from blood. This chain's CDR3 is CASSLDDRGSYSNQPQHF. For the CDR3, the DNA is TGTGCCAGCAGCTTAGATGACAGGGGGTCATATAGCAATCAGCCCCAGCATTTT.